These T cell receptor beta chains were read from a single sample in a study of beta chain features in type 1 diabetes. Clones were sequenced by immunoSEQ multiplex PCR, and TCRdb holds only the in-frame ones, with some missing. The data contain 970,000 or so clones, 15% to 20% of them singletons. The sequencing sample was made of naive CD4+ T cells from blood. The receptors come from a young woman in good health. The CDR3 runs from the conserved cysteine through the conserved F or W. The D gene is left open where the match is weak. For some rows the clone size is stated as once, few or many, or as a class when expanded; others skip it.

v_call	d_call	clone_size	j_call	cdr3_aa	cdr3_nt
TRBV10-3	TRBD1	few	TRBJ2-4	CAISELPLYNPGTGTPKNIQYF	TGTGCCATCAGTGAGCTTCCACTATACAACCCCGGGACAGGGACACCCAAAAACATTCAGTACTTC
TRBV6-5	-	-	TRBJ2-3	CASSYLYGTDTQYF	TGTGCCAGCAGTTATCTCTACGGCACAGATACGCAGTATTTT
TRBV7-9	TRBD2	few	TRBJ2-1	CASSFPRLAGQSSYNEQFF	TGTGCCAGCAGCTTTCCCCGACTAGCGGGCCAGAGCTCCTACAATGAGCAGTTCTTC
TRBV13	-	few	TRBJ2-5	CASSSGLGLGTQYF	TGTGCCAGCAGTTCCGGCCTAGGGCTTGGGACCCAGTACTTC
TRBV9	TRBD2	few	TRBJ2-7	CASSPGGGLAGGDYEQYF	TGTGCCAGCAGCCCAGGCGGGGGACTAGCGGGTGGGGACTACGAGCAGTACTTC
TRBV5-4	TRBD1	-	TRBJ2-7	CASSSQTGVDYEQYF	TGTGCCAGCAGCTCCCAGACAGGGGTGGACTACGAGCAGTACTTC
TRBV5-1	-	few	TRBJ1-1	CASSLAAGLMNTEAFF	TGCGCCAGCAGCTTGGCGGCAGGACTCATGAACACTGAAGCTTTCTTT
TRBV18	TRBD2	few	TRBJ2-2	CASSLGRTSPNTGELFF	TGTGCCAGCTCACTGGGGCGGACTAGCCCGAACACCGGGGAGCTGTTTTTT
TRBV21-1	-	-	TRBJ2-5	CASSSLGTGGKETQYF	TGTGCCAGCAGCTCCCTCGGAACAGGGGGAAAAGAGACCCAGTACTTC
TRBV5-1	TRBD2	few	TRBJ2-3	CASSLRSGGRGGLTDTQYF	TGCGCCAGCAGCTTGCGATCAGGCGGGAGAGGCGGTTTGACAGATACGCAGTATTTT
TRBV7-2	-	-	TRBJ1-4	CATARATNEKLFF	TGTGCCACCGCACGGGCAACTAATGAAAAACTGTTTTTT
TRBV14	-	few	TRBJ2-1	CASSQVLAANNEQFF	TGTGCCAGCAGCCAAGTACTAGCAGCTAACAATGAGCAGTTCTTC
TRBV9	-	-	TRBJ2-3	CASSVSGTHSTDTQYF	TGTGCCAGCAGCGTATCGGGGACTCACAGCACAGATACGCAGTATTTT
TRBV7-9	-	few	TRBJ1-3	CASQGLHTIYF	TGTGCCAGCCAGGGATTACACACCATATATTTT
TRBV7-3	TRBD1	-	TRBJ2-1	CASSGSAGGNEQFF	TGTGCCAGCAGCGGGAGCGCAGGGGGAAATGAGCAGTTCTTC
TRBV7-2	-	-	TRBJ2-3	CASSFGRSTSTDTQYF	TGTGCCAGCAGCTTCGGGCGGAGCACTAGCACAGATACGCAGTATTTT
TRBV9	-	-	TRBJ2-5	CASSAQNLETQYF	TGTGCCAGCAGCGCTCAAAATTTAGAGACCCAGTACTTC
TRBV12-5	TRBD2	-	TRBJ2-1	CASGLAGTSGVTEQFF	TGTGCTAGTGGTTTGGCTGGGACTAGCGGGGTCACTGAGCAGTTCTTC
TRBV11-1	-	-	TRBJ1-1	CASSWAGMAEAFF	TGTGCCAGCAGCTGGGCGGGGATGGCTGAAGCTTTCTTT
TRBV20-1	-	-	TRBJ2-5	CSVPRRETQYF	TGCAGTGTGCCGCGTCGGGAGACCCAGTACTTC
TRBV5-1	-	-	TRBJ1-2	CASSFGPQAIDGYTF	TGCGCCAGCAGCTTTGGGCCCCAAGCTATTGATGGCTACACCTTC
TRBV6-7	-	once	TRBJ2-7	CASSYQGIIHEQYF	TGTGCCAGCAGTTATCAGGGGATCATCCACGAGCAGTACTTC
TRBV5-1	-	few	TRBJ1-5	CASSTGQGVDQPQHF	TGCGCCAGCAGCACGGGGCAGGGCGTGGATCAGCCCCAGCATTTT
TRBV15	-	-	TRBJ1-3	CATRSHRGSGNTIYF	TGTGCCACCAGATCTCACCGGGGGTCTGGAAACACCATATATTTT
TRBV9	TRBD2	few	TRBJ2-1	CASSGTGTSGNNEQFF	TGTGCCAGCAGCGGAACCGGGACTAGCGGGAACAATGAGCAGTTCTTC
TRBV6-1	-	few	TRBJ2-3	CASSERLQLVLRTDTQYF	TGTGCCAGCAGTGAACGGCTACAACTAGTTCTGAGGACAGATACGCAGTATTTT
TRBV29-1	-	-	TRBJ2-1	CSVEASPRAPGLPSIVYNEQFF	TGCAGCGTTGAAGCCTCTCCCAGGGCGCCGGGACTTCCCTCGATCGTTTACAATGAGCAGTTCTTC
TRBV9	TRBD2	-	TRBJ2-5	CASSVGGSETQYF	TGTGCCAGCAGCGTAGGCGGGAGTGAGACCCAGTACTTC
TRBV5-1	TRBD2	few	TRBJ2-3	CASSVGTSGIPTTDTQYF	TGCGCCAGCAGCGTGGGGACTAGCGGGATTCCCACCACAGATACGCAGTATTTT
TRBV7-9	-	-	TRBJ1-2	CASSFGAGTRDYGYTF	TGTGCCAGCAGCTTTGGGGCCGGGACACGAGACTATGGCTACACCTTC
TRBV7-2	TRBD2	-	TRBJ2-1	CASSLAGTSGSLGQFF	TGTGCCAGCAGCTTAGCTGGGACTAGCGGGAGCCTTGGGCAGTTCTTC
TRBV6-5	-	few	TRBJ2-1	CASSSDRRYFNEQFF	TGTGCCAGCAGTTCCGACAGGAGATACTTCAATGAGCAGTTCTTC
TRBV28	-	-	TRBJ2-7	CASGPGYEQYF	TGTGCCAGCGGCCCCGGCTACGAGCAGTACTTC
TRBV10-1	-	-	TRBJ1-1	CATSSRGTEAFF	TGCGCCACCAGTTCAAGGGGGACTGAAGCTTTCTTT
TRBV18	-	-	TRBJ2-3	CASSPPNPTDTQYF	TGTGCCAGCTCACCACCTAACCCCACAGATACGCAGTATTTT
TRBV7-3	TRBD2	few	TRBJ2-5	CASSSSNSGSLETQYF	TGTGCCAGCAGCTCGAGTAATAGCGGGAGTTTAGAGACCCAGTACTTC
TRBV5-1	-	-	TRBJ2-7	CASSLSTGSSYEQYF	TGCGCCAGCAGCTTGAGTACGGGTAGCTCCTACGAGCAGTACTTC
TRBV6-5	TRBD2	-	TRBJ2-1	CASSKLAGGPGEQFF	TGTGCCAGCAGCAAACTAGCGGGAGGGCCGGGTGAGCAGTTCTTC
TRBV4-3	TRBD2	few	TRBJ2-5	CASSQGFEAGGLPQETQYF	TGCGCCAGCAGCCAAGGGTTCGAGGCGGGAGGGCTCCCCCAAGAGACCCAGTACTTC
TRBV19	-	-	TRBJ2-5	CASSITGNRRTQYF	TGTGCCAGTAGTATCACAGGGAACCGAAGGACCCAGTACTTC
TRBV7-3	-	few	TRBJ2-2	CASSFLENTGELFF	TGTGCCAGCAGCTTCCTAGAGAACACCGGGGAGCTGTTTTTT
TRBV4-2	-	few	TRBJ2-2	CASSQVGITAGELFF	TGTGCCAGCAGCCAAGTTGGAATTACCGCCGGGGAGCTGTTTTTT
TRBV1	-	-	TRBJ2-7	CTSSQPGTSGRYEQYF	TGCACCAGCAGCCAGCCAGGGACTAGCGGGAGGTACGAGCAGTACTTC
TRBV27	TRBD2	-	TRBJ2-4	CASSLSFWTSGTRNIQYF	TGTGCCAGCAGTTTATCGTTTTGGACTAGCGGGACTCGTAACATTCAGTACTTC
TRBV28	-	-	TRBJ2-1	CASSLPGLPYNEQFF	TGTGCCAGCAGTCTACCGGGACTCCCCTACAATGAGCAGTTCTTC
TRBV7-6	-	few	TRBJ1-5	CASSLASGNQPQHF	TGTGCCAGCAGCTTAGCCAGCGGCAATCAGCCCCAGCATTTT
TRBV19	TRBD2	-	TRBJ2-1	CASRRKTTGTSAGRGSYNEQFF	TGTGCCAGTAGACGTAAAACAACCGGGACTAGCGCGGGGAGGGGGAGCTACAATGAGCAGTTCTTC
TRBV7-9	TRBD2	-	TRBJ2-1	CASSLGGTSGRAGNEQFF	TGTGCCAGCAGCTTAGGCGGGACTAGCGGGAGGGCCGGGAATGAGCAGTTCTTC
TRBV5-4	-	-	TRBJ2-7	CASSPGGNEQYF	TGTGCCAGCAGCCCCGGGGGCAACGAGCAGTACTTC
TRBV9	-	-	TRBJ2-1	CASSARAPGQYNEQFF	TGTGCCAGCAGCGCTAGAGCCCCAGGACAGTACAATGAGCAGTTCTTC